The clone carrying this T cell receptor beta chain is termed medium-sized. Its antigen is undetermined. Full-length variable regions came from constant-region reverse primers plus semi-nested Nested Universal Primer A PCR. Each CDR3 protein gets one entry after TCRdb re-called the 5' RACE reads with MiXCR. The sample has around 9,700 distinct CDR3 sequences, 13% to 15% seen once. The sorted Tregs were CD4+CD25+CD127-/low cells. From germline, CDR1 is SGHTA and CDR2 FQGNSA. Trimming removed 8 bases from V and 5 bases from J, with 9 bases in between. The CDR3 has 11 residues. Study-level points and caveats: Tumor Tregs overlapped most with tumor, then blood, naive CD4+ cells.

The sequencing input was Tregs sorted from blood. This sequence originates from a female donor with breast cancer. The chain recombines TRBV7-2 with TRBJ2-5; unclear D gene. The CDR3 loop is CASGFQETQYF. DNA of the CDR3: TGTGCCAGCGGATTCCAGGAGACCCAGTACTTC.